The text below deals with one T cell receptor (beta chain). Other DNA variants within this sample encode the same CDR3. These data originate in a study of cytomegalovirus exposure and HLA in healthy donors. The PCR made use of 60 Vbeta and 13 Jbeta primers. Assay used: immunoSEQ multiplex PCR; TCRdb lists only in-frame clones, some missing. The sample lists fewer than 45,000 clones; roughly 90% were seen once. Germline CDR1 and CDR2: WSHSY and SAAADI. This CDR3 has 16 residues. Trimming at V came to 7 bases and at J to 4 bases, leaving 12 bases not matched to a gene. The rearrangement joins TRBV10-2 to TRBJ1-3; 8 bases map to TRBD1. This TCR was sampled from a woman under 30 in good health and CMV-seronegative. The material sequenced was PBMCs. As DNA, the CDR3 is TGCGCCAGCAAAGAAGCAGGGGGCGCGGGAGGAAACACCATATATTTT. The encoded protein is CASKEAGGAGGNTIYF.